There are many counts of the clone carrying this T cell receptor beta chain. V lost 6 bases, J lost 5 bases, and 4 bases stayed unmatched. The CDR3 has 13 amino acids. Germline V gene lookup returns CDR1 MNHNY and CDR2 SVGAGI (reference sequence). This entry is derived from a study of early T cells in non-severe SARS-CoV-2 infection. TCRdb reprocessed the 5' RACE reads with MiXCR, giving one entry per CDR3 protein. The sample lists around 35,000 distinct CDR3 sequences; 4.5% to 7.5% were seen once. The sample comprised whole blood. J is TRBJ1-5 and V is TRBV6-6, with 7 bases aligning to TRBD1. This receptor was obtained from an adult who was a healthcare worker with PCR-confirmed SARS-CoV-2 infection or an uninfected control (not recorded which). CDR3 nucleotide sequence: TGTGCCAGCAGCCAGGGGGTATATCAGCCCCAGCATTTT. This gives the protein CASSQGVYQPQHF.